The sequence of this T cell receptor beta chain was determined in a study of resident and recirculating memory T cells in vitiligo. At the level of the study: Genomic DNA was extracted from whole homogenized samples, with no cell sorting.

Libraries were prepared by immunoSEQ multiplex PCR; TCRdb keeps only in-frame clonotypes and omits some of them. The data show approximately 69,000 clones, with roughly nine tenths seen just once and over 4% held by the top ten. This CDR3 contains 12 residues. Trimming took off 2 bases at V and 8 bases at J, with 9 bases between the two ends. CDR1 and CDR2 (germline): MNHEY, SVGAGI. Material for sequencing was blood. The V gene is TRBV6-5, the J gene TRBJ1-1; D is perhaps TRBD1 (6 bases). This sequence was found in a male donor with vitiligo. The CDR3 coding sequence is TGTGCCAGCAGTTACGGGGGCACAGAAGCTTTCTTT. Encoded protein: CASSYGGTEAFF.